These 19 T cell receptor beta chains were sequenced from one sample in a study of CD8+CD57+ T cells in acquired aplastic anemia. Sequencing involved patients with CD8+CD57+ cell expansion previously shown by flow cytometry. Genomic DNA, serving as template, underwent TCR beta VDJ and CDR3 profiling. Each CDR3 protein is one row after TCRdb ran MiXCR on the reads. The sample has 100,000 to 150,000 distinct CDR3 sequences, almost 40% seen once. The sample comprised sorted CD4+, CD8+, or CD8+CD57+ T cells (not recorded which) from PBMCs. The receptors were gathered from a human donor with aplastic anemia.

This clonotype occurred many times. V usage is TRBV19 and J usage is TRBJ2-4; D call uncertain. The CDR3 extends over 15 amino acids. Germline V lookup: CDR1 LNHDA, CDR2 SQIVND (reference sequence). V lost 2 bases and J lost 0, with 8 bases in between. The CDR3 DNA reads TGTGCCAGTAGTATAAGTAAACTAGCCAAAAACATTCAGTACTTC. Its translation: CASSISKLAKNIQYF. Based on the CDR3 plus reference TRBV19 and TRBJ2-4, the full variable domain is DGGITQSPKYLFRKEGQNVTLSCEQNLNHDAMYWYRQDPGQGLRLIYYSQIVNDFQKGDIAEGYSVSREKKESFPLTVTSAQKNPTAFYLCASSISKLAKNIQYFGAGTRLSVL.

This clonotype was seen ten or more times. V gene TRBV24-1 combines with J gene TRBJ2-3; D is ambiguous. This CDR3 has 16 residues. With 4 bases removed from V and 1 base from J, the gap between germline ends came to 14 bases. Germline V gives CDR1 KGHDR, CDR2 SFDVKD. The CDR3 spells CATSDPDPSGTDTQYF. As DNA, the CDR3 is TGTGCCACCAGTGACCCAGACCCATCTGGCACAGATACGCAGTATTTT.

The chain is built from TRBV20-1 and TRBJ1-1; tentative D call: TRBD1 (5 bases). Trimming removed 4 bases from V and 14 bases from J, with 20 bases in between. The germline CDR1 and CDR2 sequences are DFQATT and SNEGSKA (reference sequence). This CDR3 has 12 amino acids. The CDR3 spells CSATSGSHEQFF. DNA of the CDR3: TGCAGTGCTACTTCAGGGAGCCACGAGCAGTTCTTT.

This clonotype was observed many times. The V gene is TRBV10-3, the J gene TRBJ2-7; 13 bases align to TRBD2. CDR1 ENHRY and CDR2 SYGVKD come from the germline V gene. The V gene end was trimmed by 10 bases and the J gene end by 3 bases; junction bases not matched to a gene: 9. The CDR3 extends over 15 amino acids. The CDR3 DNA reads TGTGCCACCGGTGGGACTAGCGGGGCCAACTACGAGCAGTACGTC. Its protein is CATGGTSGANYEQYV.

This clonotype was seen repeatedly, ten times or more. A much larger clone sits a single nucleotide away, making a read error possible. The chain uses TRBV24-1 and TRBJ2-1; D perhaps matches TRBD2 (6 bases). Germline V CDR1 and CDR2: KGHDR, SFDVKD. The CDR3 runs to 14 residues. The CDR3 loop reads CAASDFGGHNEQFF. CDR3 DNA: TGTGCCGCCAGTGATTTCGGGGGACACAATGAGCAGTTCTTC.

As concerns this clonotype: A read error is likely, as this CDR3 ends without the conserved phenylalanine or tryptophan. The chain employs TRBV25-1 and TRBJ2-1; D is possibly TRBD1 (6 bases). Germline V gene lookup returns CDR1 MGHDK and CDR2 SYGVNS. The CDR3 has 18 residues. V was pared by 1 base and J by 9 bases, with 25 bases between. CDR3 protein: CASSELGGYGFGSGEQFL. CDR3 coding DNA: TGTGCCAGCAGTGAATTAGGGGGTTACGGATTTGGGTCTGGTGAGCAGTTCTTA.

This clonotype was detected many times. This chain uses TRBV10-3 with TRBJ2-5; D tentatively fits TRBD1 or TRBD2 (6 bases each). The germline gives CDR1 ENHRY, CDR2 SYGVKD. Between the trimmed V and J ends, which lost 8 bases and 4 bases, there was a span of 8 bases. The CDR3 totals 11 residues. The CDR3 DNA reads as TGTGCCATCGGAGGGGGAGAGACCCAGTACTTC. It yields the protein CAIGGGETQYF.

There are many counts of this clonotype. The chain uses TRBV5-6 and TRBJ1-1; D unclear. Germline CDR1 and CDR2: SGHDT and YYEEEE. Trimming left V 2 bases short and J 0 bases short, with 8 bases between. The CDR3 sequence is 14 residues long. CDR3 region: CASSFGQLNTEAFF. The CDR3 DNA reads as TGTGCCAGCAGCTTCGGTCAGTTGAACACTGAAGCTTTCTTT.

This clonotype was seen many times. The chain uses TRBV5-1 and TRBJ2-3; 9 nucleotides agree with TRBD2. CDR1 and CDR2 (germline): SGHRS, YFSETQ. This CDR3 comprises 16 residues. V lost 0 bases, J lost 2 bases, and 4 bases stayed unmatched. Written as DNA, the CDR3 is TGCGCCAGCAGCTTGGACCTAGCGGGGTTCACAGATACGCAGTATTTT. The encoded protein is CASSLDLAGFTDTQYF.

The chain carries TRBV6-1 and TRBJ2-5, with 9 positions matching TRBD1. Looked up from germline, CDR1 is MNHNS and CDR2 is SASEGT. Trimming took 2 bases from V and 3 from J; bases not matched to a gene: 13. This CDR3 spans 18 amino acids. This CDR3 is CASSERAGTGRREETQYF. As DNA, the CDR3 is TGTGCCAGCAGTGAAAGGGCGGGGACAGGGAGGCGAGAAGAGACCCAGTACTTC.

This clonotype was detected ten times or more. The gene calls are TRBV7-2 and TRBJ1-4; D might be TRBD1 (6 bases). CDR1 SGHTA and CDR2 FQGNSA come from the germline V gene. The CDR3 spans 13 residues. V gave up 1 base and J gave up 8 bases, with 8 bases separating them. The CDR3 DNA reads TGTGCCAGCAGCTTAGTAGGGGGAGAAAAACTGTTTTTT. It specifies CASSLVGGEKLFF. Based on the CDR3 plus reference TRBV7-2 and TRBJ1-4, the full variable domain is GAGVSQSPSNKVTEKGKDVELRCDPISGHTALYWYRQSLGQGLEFLIYFQGNSAPDKSGLPSDRFSAERTGGSVSTLTIQRTQQEDSAVYLCASSLVGGEKLFFGSGTQLSVL.

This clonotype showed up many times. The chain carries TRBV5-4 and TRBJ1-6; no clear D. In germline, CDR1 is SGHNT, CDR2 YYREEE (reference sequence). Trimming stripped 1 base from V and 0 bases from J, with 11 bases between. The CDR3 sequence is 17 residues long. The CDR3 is CASSLLGTGSYNSPLHF. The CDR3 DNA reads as TGTGCCAGCAGCTTGTTGGGCACGGGCTCCTATAATTCACCCCTCCACTTT.

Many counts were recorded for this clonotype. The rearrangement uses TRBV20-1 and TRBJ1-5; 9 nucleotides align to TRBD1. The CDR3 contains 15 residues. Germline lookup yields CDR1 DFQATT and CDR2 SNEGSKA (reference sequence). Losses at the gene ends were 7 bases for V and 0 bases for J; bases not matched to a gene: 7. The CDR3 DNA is TGCAGTGTAGGGGACAGGGATTATAGCAATCAGCCCCAGCATTTT. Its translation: CSVGDRDYSNQPQHF.

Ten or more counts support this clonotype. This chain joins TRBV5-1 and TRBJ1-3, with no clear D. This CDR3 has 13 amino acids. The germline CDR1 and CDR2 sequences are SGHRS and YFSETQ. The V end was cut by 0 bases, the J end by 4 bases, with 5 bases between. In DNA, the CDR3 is TGCGCCAGCAGCTTGGAGGAGGGAAACACCATATATTTT. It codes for CASSLEEGNTIYF.

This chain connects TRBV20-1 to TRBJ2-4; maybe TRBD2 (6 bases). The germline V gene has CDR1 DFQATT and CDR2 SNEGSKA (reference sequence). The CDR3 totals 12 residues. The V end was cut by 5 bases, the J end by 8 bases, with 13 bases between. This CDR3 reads CSAVGRGDIQYF. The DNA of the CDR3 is TGCAGTGCTGTGGGGCGGGGTGACATTCAGTACTTC.

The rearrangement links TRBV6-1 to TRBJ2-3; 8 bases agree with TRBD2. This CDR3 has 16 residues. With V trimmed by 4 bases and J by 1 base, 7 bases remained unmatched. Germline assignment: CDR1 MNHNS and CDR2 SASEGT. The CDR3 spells CASSATGGPGTDTQYF. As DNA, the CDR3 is TGTGCCAGCAGTGCGACGGGGGGGCCGGGCACAGATACGCAGTATTTT.

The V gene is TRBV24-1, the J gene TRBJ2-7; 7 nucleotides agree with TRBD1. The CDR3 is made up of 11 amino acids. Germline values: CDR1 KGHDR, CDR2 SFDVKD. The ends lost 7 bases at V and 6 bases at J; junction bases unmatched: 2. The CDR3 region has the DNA TGTGCCACCAGCAGGGGGTCCGAGCAGTACTTC. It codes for CATSRGSEQYF.

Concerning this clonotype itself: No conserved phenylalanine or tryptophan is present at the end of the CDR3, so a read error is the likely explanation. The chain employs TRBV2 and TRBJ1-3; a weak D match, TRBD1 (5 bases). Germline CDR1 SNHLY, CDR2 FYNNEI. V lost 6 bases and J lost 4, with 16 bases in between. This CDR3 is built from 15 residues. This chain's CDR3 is CASSLDSGKGNTIYL. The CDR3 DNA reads TGTGCCAGCAGCTTGGATTCAGGGAAAGGAAACACCATATATTTG.

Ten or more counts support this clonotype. CDR3 bases: TGTGCCAGCAGCTTAGAGGGTACCAGGAACACTGAAGCTTTCTTT. It specifies CASSLEGTRNTEAFF. This chain joins TRBV7-2 and TRBJ1-1; D remains unclear. Germline lookup yields CDR1 SGHTA and CDR2 FQGNSA. The V gene lost 1 base and the J gene lost 1 base, with 10 bases spanning the gap. The CDR3 consists of 15 residues.